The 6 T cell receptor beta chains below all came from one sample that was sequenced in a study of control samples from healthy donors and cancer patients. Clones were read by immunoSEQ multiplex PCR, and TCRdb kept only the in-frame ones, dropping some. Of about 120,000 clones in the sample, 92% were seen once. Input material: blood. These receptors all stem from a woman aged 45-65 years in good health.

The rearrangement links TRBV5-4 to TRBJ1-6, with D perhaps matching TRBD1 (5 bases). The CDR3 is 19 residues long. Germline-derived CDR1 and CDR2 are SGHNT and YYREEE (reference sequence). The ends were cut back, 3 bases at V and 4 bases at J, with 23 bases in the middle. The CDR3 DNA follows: TGTGCCAGCAGCTCGGCCGTAAAGGACGGGGGAGGATATAATTCACCCCTCCACTTT. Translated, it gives CASSSAVKDGGGYNSPLHF.

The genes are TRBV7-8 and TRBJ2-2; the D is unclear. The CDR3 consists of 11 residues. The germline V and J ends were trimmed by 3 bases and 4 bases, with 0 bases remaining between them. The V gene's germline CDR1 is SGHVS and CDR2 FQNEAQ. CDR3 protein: CASSFTGELFF. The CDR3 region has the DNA TGTGCCAGCAGCTTCACCGGGGAGCTGTTTTTT.

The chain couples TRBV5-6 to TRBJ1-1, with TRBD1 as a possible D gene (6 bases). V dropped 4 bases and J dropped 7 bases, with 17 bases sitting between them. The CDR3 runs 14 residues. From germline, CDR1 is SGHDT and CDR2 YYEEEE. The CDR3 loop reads CASSSRGSILEAFF. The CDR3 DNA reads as TGTGCCAGCAGCAGCAGGGGATCCATTCTTGAAGCTTTCTTT. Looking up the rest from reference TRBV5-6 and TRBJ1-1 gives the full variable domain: DAGVTQSPTHLIKTRGQQVTLRCSPKSGHDTVSWYQQALGQGPQFIFQYYEEEERQRGNFPDRFSGHQFPNYSSELNVNALLLGDSALYLCASSSRGSILEAFFGQGTRLTVV.

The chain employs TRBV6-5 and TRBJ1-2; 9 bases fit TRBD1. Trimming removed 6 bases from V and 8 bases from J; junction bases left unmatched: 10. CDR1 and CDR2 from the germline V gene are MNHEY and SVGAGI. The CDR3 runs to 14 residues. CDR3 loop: CASRGTGPGEGYTF. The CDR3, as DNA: TGTGCCAGCAGGGGGACAGGGCCCGGAGAGGGCTACACCTTC.

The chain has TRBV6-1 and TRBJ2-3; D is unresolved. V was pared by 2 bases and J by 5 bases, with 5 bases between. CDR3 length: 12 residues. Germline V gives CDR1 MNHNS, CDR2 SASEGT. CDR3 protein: CASSEWVDTQYF. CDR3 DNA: TGTGCCAGCAGTGAATGGGTAGATACGCAGTATTTT.

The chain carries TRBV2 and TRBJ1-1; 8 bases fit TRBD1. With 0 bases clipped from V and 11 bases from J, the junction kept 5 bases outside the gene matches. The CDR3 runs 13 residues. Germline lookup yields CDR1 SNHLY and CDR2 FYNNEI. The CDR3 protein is CASSEARTGTAFF. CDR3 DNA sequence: TGTGCCAGCAGTGAAGCGAGGACAGGGACGGCTTTCTTT.